These 4 T cell receptor beta chains came from one sample sequenced in a study of patients and donors after allogeneic stem cell transplantation. TCRdb re-analysed the RT-PCR reads in MiXCR, keeping a single row per CDR3 protein. This table has fewer than 250,000 distinct CDR3 sequences, roughly an eighth appearing once. The sample taken for sequencing was blood, either unsorted or a sorted T cell fraction (not recorded which). These receptors originate from a human donor who was either an allogeneic HSCT recipient or a stem cell or donor lymphocyte infusion donor (not recorded which). It is not recorded whose cells these are; they may come from a transplant donor.

The table lists this clonotype with many counts. The rearrangement uses TRBV7-9 and TRBJ2-1; tentatively, D is TRBD1 or TRBD2 (5 bases each). Germline values: CDR1 SEHNR, CDR2 FQNEAQ (reference sequence). The CDR3 loop spans 17 amino acids. V shed 4 bases and J shed 0 bases, with 16 bases lying between them. In DNA, the CDR3 is TGTGCCAGCAGCTCACTCGGGGCACCCAGCTCCTACAATGAGCAGTTCTTC. It specifies CASSSLGAPSSYNEQFF.

This clonotype was seen repeatedly, ten times or more. The chain carries TRBV14 and TRBJ1-2; D ambiguous. The germline CDR1 and CDR2 sequences are SGHDN and FVKESK. The V end was cut by 0 bases, the J end by 5 bases, with 7 bases between. This CDR3 has 13 residues. CDR3 sequence: CASSQEGSYGYTF. DNA of the CDR3: TGTGCCAGCAGCCAAGAGGGTTCGTATGGCTACACCTTC.

As to this clonotype: A read error may be the cause here, since a much bigger clone is one base away. The chain carries TRBV5-4 and TRBJ2-5, with 11 positions matching TRBD2. The germline CDR1 and CDR2 sequences are SGHNT and YYREEE (reference sequence). The CDR3 runs to 16 residues. With V trimmed by 4 bases and J by 5 bases, 10 bases remained unmatched. CDR3 amino acids: CASSKLAGGERETQYF. The CDR3 DNA follows: TGTGCCAGCAGCAAGCTAGCGGGGGGCGAGCGGGAGACCCAGTACTTC.

This clonotype was seen a few times. The chain carries TRBV6-6 and TRBJ2-1; D may be TRBD1 or TRBD2 (5 bases each). Trimming pared 8 bases from V and 4 bases from J, leaving 12 bases between. CDR3 length: 13 amino acids. The germline gives CDR1 MNHNY, CDR2 SVGAGI (reference sequence). The CDR3 bases are TGTGCCAGCGCCTGGGACGGATACAATGAGCAGTTCTTC. This gives the protein CASAWDGYNEQFF.